These 5 T cell receptor beta chains share one sample of origin, sequenced in a study of blood T cell repertoires in COVID-19 (dated by TCRdb to the early 2020s). Library creation used the immunoSEQ multiplex PCR assay. TCRdb obtained this table from immuneACCESS and retained in-frame rearrangements with V and J assigned. These tables miss some clones; where compared with another copy, unresolved V genes account for less than half of the shortfall, and the remainder is unexplained. In all, the sample holds about 150,000 clones, and 85% to 90% of those were seen once. Together, the top ten hold around an eighth of the sample. Sequencing was carried out using peripheral blood. Receptors were obtained from a man in his late teens or twenties with COVID-19, enrolled during active disease.

This sequence joins TRBV20-1 and TRBJ1-2, with D unresolved. This CDR3 is built from 9 residues. The V and J ends lost 8 bases and 6 bases respectively, with 7 bases between them. Germline V gene data show CDR1 as DFQATT and CDR2 as SNEGSKA (reference sequence). The CDR3 protein is CSPQNGYTF. The CDR3 DNA is TGCAGTCCCCAGAATGGCTACACCTTC.

The chain employs TRBV6-5 and TRBJ2-3, with 7 positions matching TRBD2. From germline, CDR1 is MNHEY and CDR2 SVGAGI. This CDR3 comprises 15 residues. J was trimmed by 1 base and V by 5 bases; bases with no gene match: 6. The CDR3 region has the DNA TGTGCCAGCAGTAAGGAGGGAGGGCGCACAGATACGCAGTATTTT. As protein: CASSKEGGRTDTQYF.

The chain combines TRBV1 with TRBJ2-7; the table assigns TRBD2, which was not confirmed against the DNA. TRBV1 is reported as a pseudogene. This CDR3 has 14 amino acids. As DNA, the CDR3 is TGCACCAGCACCCTAAAAGCGGGAACCTACGAGCAGTACTTC. This sequence encodes CTSTLKAGTYEQYF.

The chain combines TRBV20-1 with TRBJ2-7, with a possible D match to TRBD2 (5 bases). Per the germline V gene, CDR1 is DFQATT and CDR2 is SNEGSKA (reference sequence). There are 12 residues in the CDR3. V lost 3 bases and J 7 bases, leaving 13 bases between the germline ends. The CDR3 spells CSASLREREQYF. CDR3 DNA sequence: TGCAGTGCTAGTCTCCGGGAAAGAGAGCAGTACTTC.

This clone has only one observation. V is TRBV5-4 and J is TRBJ2-1; TRBD1 aligns across 10 bases. Germline V gene sequence: CDR1 SGHNT, CDR2 YYREEE (reference sequence). The CDR3 length is 16 residues. J gave up 3 bases and V 4 bases, and 7 bases lay outside the gene matches. The CDR3 loop reads CASSRPGQGNYNEQFF. CDR3 nucleotide sequence: TGTGCCAGCAGCCGACCGGGACAGGGGAACTACAATGAGCAGTTCTTC.